These 23 T cell receptor beta chains originate from one sample sequenced in a study of blood T cell repertoires in COVID-19. TCRdb keeps only in-frame clones here, not all; method: immunoSEQ multiplex PCR. The sample yields 140,000 to 150,000 clones, roughly 80% seen once. Input material: peripheral blood. The receptor source for this set is a human donor in a cohort sampled during active COVID-19.

The chain joins TRBV7-2 to TRBJ1-1, with 10 bases aligning to TRBD1. With V trimmed by 5 bases and J by 4 bases, 13 bases remained unmatched. The CDR3 sequence is 17 residues long. Per germline, CDR1 SGHTA and CDR2 FQGNSA. CDR3 protein: CASSPGTGVGGGTEAFF. In DNA form, the CDR3 reads TGTGCCAGCAGCCCCGGGACAGGGGTCGGAGGCGGCACTGAAGCTTTCTTT.

The chain carries TRBV29-1 and TRBJ2-2; TRBD1 agrees at 7 bases. Germline V gene data show CDR1 as SQVTM and CDR2 as ANQGSEA. This CDR3 contains 15 residues. Germline trimming cut 4 bases from V and 0 bases from J; bases unmatched to any gene: 5. CDR3: CSVGVGTANTGELFF. In nucleotides, the CDR3 is TGCAGCGTTGGGGTCGGGACAGCGAACACCGGGGAGCTGTTTTTT.

The chain is built from TRBV19 and TRBJ1-5; 8 bases are shared with TRBD1. With 4 bases clipped from V and 2 bases from J, the junction kept 13 bases outside the gene matches. Germline lookup yields CDR1 LNHDA and CDR2 SQIVND (reference sequence). The CDR3 totals 18 residues. The CDR3 coding sequence is TGTGCCAGTAGTAAGGTGGGGGTGCGGGGACAGGGCAATCAGCCCCAGCATTTT. Protein: CASSKVGVRGQGNQPQHF.

The V call is TRBV4-1, the J call TRBJ2-7; no firm D call. With 0 bases removed from V and 3 bases from J, the gap between germline ends came to 6 bases. The germline V gene encodes CDR1 MGHRA and CDR2 YSYEKL. This CDR3 has 13 amino acids. CDR3: CASSQDKLYEQYF. The DNA of the CDR3 is TGCGCCAGCAGCCAAGATAAACTCTACGAGCAGTACTTC.

The V gene is TRBV5-1, the J gene TRBJ1-2; TRBD1 is a possible D gene (6 bases). Germline V gene lookup returns CDR1 SGHRS and CDR2 YFSETQ. The CDR3 totals 15 residues. V gave up 0 bases and J gave up 9 bases, with 18 bases separating them. CDR3 in DNA: TGCGCCAGCAGCTTGGCGGGTCCGGACAGTTTACGCTACACCTTC. It encodes CASSLAGPDSLRYTF.

V is TRBV30 and J is TRBJ2-5; D possibly corresponds to TRBD2 (7 bases). The CDR3 has 13 amino acids. Germline V gene data show CDR1 as GTSNPN and CDR2 as SVGIG (reference sequence). Trimming stripped 3 bases from V and 2 bases from J, with 10 bases between. The CDR3 here is CAWSGGPQETQYF. The DNA for the CDR3 is TGTGCCTGGAGCGGGGGGCCTCAAGAGACCCAGTACTTC.

This rearrangement joins TRBV3-1 (or the pseudogene TRBV3-2) to TRBJ1-2; the D gene is possibly TRBD1 (5 bases). CDR3 size: 16 residues. The germline V and J ends were trimmed by 0 bases and 4 bases, with 15 bases remaining between them. CDR1 and CDR2 from the germline V gene are LGHDT and YNNKEL (reference sequence). The CDR3 DNA sequence: TGTGCCAGCAGCCAAGATGGGGGGGTAAGGACCTATGGCTACACCTTC. This translates into CASSQDGGVRTYGYTF.

The chain links TRBV18 to TRBJ1-6; possibly TRBD1 for D (5 bases). CDR3 length equals 15 residues. CDR1 KGHSH and CDR2 LQKENI come from the germline V gene. V lost 3 bases to trimming and J lost 7 bases, with 13 bases between them. CDR3 region: CASSPPYGGNSPLHF. CDR3 coding DNA: TGTGCCAGCTCACCTCCCTACGGGGGAAATTCACCCCTCCACTTT.

The V call is TRBV4-2, the J call TRBJ1-2; the match to TRBD1 covers 7 bases. In germline, CDR1 is LGHNA, CDR2 YNFKEQ. This CDR3 comprises 19 residues. V lost 5 bases and J lost 6; bases outside the gene matches: 24. CDR3 sequence reads: CASSSQAWENQGESHGYTF. As DNA, the CDR3 is TGTGCCAGCAGCTCCCAGGCCTGGGAAAATCAGGGGGAGAGTCATGGCTACACCTTC.

The CDR3 reads CATSQGNEKLFF. In nucleotides, the CDR3 is TGTGCCACCAGCCAGGGGAATGAAAAACTGTTTTTT. The chain employs TRBV24-1 and TRBJ1-4; D is possibly TRBD1 (6 bases). Per the germline V gene, CDR1 is KGHDR and CDR2 is SFDVKD. The CDR3 has 12 residues. V lost 7 bases to trimming and J lost 5 bases, with 7 bases between them.

The chain's CDR3 is CASSLSTSGETQYF. CDR3 in DNA: TGTGCCAGCAGTTTATCGACTAGTGGGGAGACCCAGTACTTC. This chain uses TRBV27 with TRBJ2-5; D may be TRBD2 (6 bases). The CDR3 extends over 14 amino acids. Trimming pared 0 bases from V and 5 bases from J, leaving 10 bases between. CDR1 MNHEY and CDR2 SMNVEV come from the germline V gene (reference sequence).

The chain joins TRBV29-1 to TRBJ1-4; no firm D call. Germline CDR1 SQVTM, CDR2 ANQGSEA. Trimming stripped 4 bases from V and 5 bases from J, with 8 bases between. This CDR3 is built from 12 residues. Here the CDR3 DNA reads TGCAGCGTTGTTGGGGAGAATGAAAAACTGTTTTTT. As protein: CSVVGENEKLFF.

The gene calls are TRBV5-1 and TRBJ1-6; a possible D gene is TRBD1 (5 bases). The V gene lost 1 base and the J gene lost 8 bases, with 7 bases spanning the gap. The CDR3 runs 13 residues. Germline V gene sequence: CDR1 SGHRS, CDR2 YFSETQ. This chain's CDR3 is CASSLWGDSPLHF. CDR3 coding DNA: TGCGCCAGCAGCTTGTGGGGGGATTCACCCCTCCACTTT.

The chain employs TRBV9 and TRBJ1-1, with D perhaps matching TRBD1 (6 bases). With 3 bases removed from V and 4 bases from J, the gap between germline ends came to 13 bases. The length of the CDR3 is 14 residues. The germline CDR1 and CDR2 sequences are SGDLS and YYNGEE. The CDR3 DNA is TGTGCCAGCAGCGCCACTACAGGGCGCACTGAAGCTTTCTTT. Translating it yields CASSATTGRTEAFF. The full variable domain, its missing parts supplied by reference TRBV9 and TRBJ1-1, is DSGVTQTPKHLITATGQRVTLRCSPRSGDLSVYWYQQSLDQGLQFLIQYYNGEERAKGNILERFSAQQFPDLHSELNLSSLELGDSALYFCASSATTGRTEAFFGQGTRLTVV.

This clone was counted only a few times. The chain employs TRBV27 and TRBJ1-3; D is undetermined. Germline V lookup: CDR1 MNHEY, CDR2 SMNVEV (reference sequence). The CDR3 extends over 13 amino acids. The V and J ends lost 6 bases and 0 bases respectively, with 6 bases between them. CDR3 loop: CASRQNSGNTIYF. The CDR3 bases are TGTGCCAGCAGACAGAACTCTGGAAACACCATATATTTT.

V and J are TRBV7-2 and TRBJ2-7; TRBD2 matches at 9 bases. Germline trimming cut 5 bases from V and 7 bases from J; bases unmatched to any gene: 15. The CDR3 is 16 amino acids. CDR1 and CDR2 (germline): SGHTA, FQGNSA. The CDR3 sequence is CASSPPLAGSPGEQYF. As DNA, the CDR3 is TGTGCCAGCAGCCCCCCCCTAGCGGGGTCACCGGGTGAGCAGTACTTC.

This clone appeared a single time. V gene TRBV6-2 or TRBV6-3 combines with J gene TRBJ2-7; 9 bases map to TRBD2. J lost 7 bases, V lost 2 bases, and 3 bases had no gene match. Germline V gene data show CDR1 as MNHEY and CDR2 as SVGEGT. This CDR3 has 13 amino acids. CDR3 sequence reads: CASSYGLAGEQYF. As DNA, the CDR3 is TGTGCCAGCAGTTACGGCCTAGCGGGGGAGCAGTACTTC.

The chain employs TRBV3-1 (or the pseudogene TRBV3-2) and TRBJ1-6; 8 nucleotides align to TRBD1. The CDR3 is made up of 15 amino acids. V shed 0 bases and J 6 bases; nucleotides not matched to a gene: 1. In germline, CDR1 is LGHDT, CDR2 YNNKEL (reference sequence). For the CDR3, the DNA is TGTGCCAGCAGCCAAGATGGACAGGGTAATTCACCCCTCCACTTT. Its protein product is CASSQDGQGNSPLHF.

The genes are TRBV21-1 and TRBJ2-1; the D call in the table, TRBD2, was not verified against the DNA. TRBV21-1 is a pseudogene segment. The CDR3 sequence is 14 residues long. The CDR3, as DNA: TGTGCCAGCAGCAACGGCGGGCCCTACAATGAGCAGTTCTTC. The encoded protein is CASSNGGPYNEQFF.

V and J are TRBV4-3 and TRBJ2-2; 14 nucleotides align to TRBD2. Germline V gene sequence: CDR1 LGHNA, CDR2 YSLEER. J gave up 8 bases and V 3 bases, and 8 bases lay outside the gene matches. CDR3 size: 17 residues. The CDR3 sequence: CASSHPGTSGGTGELFF. Here the CDR3 DNA reads TGCGCCAGCAGCCACCCCGGGACTAGCGGGGGAACTGGGGAGCTGTTTTTT.

The rearrangement uses TRBV9 and TRBJ1-6; D is ambiguous. Germline V gives CDR1 SGDLS, CDR2 YYNGEE. V was cut by 0 bases and J by 12 bases, with 7 bases left in between. This CDR3 comprises 12 residues. DNA of the CDR3: TGTGCCAGCAGCGTAGTAGGGAGACCCCTCCACTTT. It specifies CASSVVGRPLHF.

The chain carries TRBV6-1 and TRBJ1-5; 7 positions agree with TRBD1. Germline V gene sequence: CDR1 MNHNS, CDR2 SASEGT. This CDR3 is 14 amino acids long. J gave up 7 bases and V 3 bases, and 6 bases lay outside the gene matches. CDR3 coding DNA: TGTGCCAGCAGTGACGGAAGGGGGCTACAGCCCCAGCATTTT. Translation gives CASSDGRGLQPQHF.

This clone is a singleton in its sample. This rearrangement joins TRBV6-1 to TRBJ2-1; TRBD1 agrees at 9 bases. V gave up 4 bases and J gave up 13 bases; unmatched junction bases: 20. The CDR3 extends over 17 amino acids. Germline V CDR1 and CDR2: MNHNS, SASEGT. The CDR3 loop is CASSGGEGQGDLRAQFF. The CDR3 coding sequence is TGTGCCAGCAGTGGAGGTGAGGGACAGGGCGACCTCCGCGCACAGTTCTTC.